This T cell receptor beta chain came from a study of blood T cell repertoires in COVID-19. Study details: Italy, Spain and the United States were the sources of the convalescent and acute COVID-19 samples. Sample material is recorded as cDNA or gDNA derived from T cells, B-cell-depleted T cells, or PBMCs.

How the authors handled the data: It was from reference gene primer amplification that nucleated cell counts were estimated. Clones were read by immunoSEQ multiplex PCR, and TCRdb kept only the in-frame ones, dropping some. V and J calls plus clone size are reproduced from that table; the DNA served to infer D and trimming. The sample carries 81,000 or so clones, roughly 77% recorded once. The CDR3 consists of 13 residues. Per the germline V gene, CDR1 is SGHNT and CDR2 is YYREEE (reference sequence). V shed 4 bases, J shed 7 bases, and the junction held 6 bases outside the gene matches. This TCR was recovered from a human donor in a cohort sampled during active COVID-19. The rearrangement joins TRBV5-4 to TRBJ1-1, with TRBD1 matching 8 bases. Material for sequencing was peripheral blood. The CDR3 coding sequence is TGTGCCAGCAGCCCCGACAGGGGTTTTGAAGCTTTCTTT. Protein sequence: CASSPDRGFEAFF.